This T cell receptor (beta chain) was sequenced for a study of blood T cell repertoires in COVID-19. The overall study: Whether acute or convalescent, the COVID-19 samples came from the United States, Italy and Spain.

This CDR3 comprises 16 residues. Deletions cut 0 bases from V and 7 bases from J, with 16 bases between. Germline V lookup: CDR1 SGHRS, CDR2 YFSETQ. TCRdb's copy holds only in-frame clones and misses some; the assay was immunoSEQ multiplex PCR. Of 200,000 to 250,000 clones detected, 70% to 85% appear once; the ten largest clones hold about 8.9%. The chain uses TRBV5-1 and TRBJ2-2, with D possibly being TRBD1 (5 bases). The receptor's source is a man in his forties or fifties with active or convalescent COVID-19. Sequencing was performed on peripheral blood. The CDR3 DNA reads TGCGCCAGCAGCTTGGACGGCAGGGTGGATGTCGGGGAGCTGTTTTTT. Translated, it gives CASSLDGRVDVGELFF.